These 24 T cell receptor beta chains share one sample of origin, sequenced in a study of blood T cell repertoires in COVID-19. The assay was immunoSEQ multiplex PCR, and TCRdb's table has in-frame clones only and misses some. The sample carries some 280,000 clones, around four fifths recorded once. Input material: peripheral blood. These receptors came from a woman between 45 and 60 years old with active or convalescent COVID-19.

The chain combines TRBV28 with TRBJ1-5; unclear D gene. CDR1 is MDHEN and CDR2 is SYDVKM in the germline V gene. The CDR3 spans 13 residues. Trimming pared 3 bases from V and 6 bases from J, leaving 9 bases between. The CDR3 here is CASSFPLAQPQHF. The CDR3 nucleotides are TGTGCCAGCAGTTTTCCCTTGGCTCAGCCCCAGCATTTT.

The chain uses TRBV7-8 and TRBJ1-2; 7 bases align to TRBD1. The ends lost 5 bases at V and 6 bases at J; junction bases unmatched: 12. The CDR3 is 15 residues long. Germline lookup yields CDR1 SGHVS and CDR2 FQNEAQ. CDR3 DNA sequence: TGTGCCAGCAGCCCAGACAGGGTCGGTGGCGATGGCTACACCTTC. Encoded protein: CASSPDRVGGDGYTF.

The V and J genes are TRBV20-1 and TRBJ2-5, with D possibly being TRBD2 (6 bases). This CDR3 comprises 11 residues. Germline CDR1 is DFQATT and CDR2 is SNEGSKA (reference sequence). V was cut by 5 bases and J by 7 bases, with 11 bases left in between. CDR3 bases: TGCAGTGCTCATCGGCGGGGGACCCAGTACTTC. Amino acids: CSAHRRGTQYF.

This clone is a singleton in its sample. The chain joins TRBV4-2 to TRBJ1-2; D unresolved. The CDR3 is made up of 16 amino acids. Germline V gene lookup returns CDR1 LGHNA and CDR2 YNFKEQ. V was trimmed by 1 base and J by 8 bases, leaving 20 bases between them. The CDR3 loop reads CASSQVDTRFSMGYTF. In DNA form, the CDR3 reads TGTGCCAGCAGCCAAGTAGACACACGGTTCTCTATGGGCTACACCTTC.

Notes on this clone: The sample has other DNA sequences that encode this CDR3 too. The chain links TRBV18 to TRBJ1-4; D possibly corresponds to TRBD1 (5 bases). CDR1 and CDR2 (germline): KGHSH, LQKENI. V was cut by 3 bases and J by 8 bases, with 10 bases left in between. The CDR3 extends over 13 amino acids. In DNA, the CDR3 is TGTGCCAGCTCACCCGACAGTAACGAAAAACTGTTTTTT. Its translation is CASSPDSNEKLFF. The complete variable domain, with remaining parts taken from reference TRBV18 and TRBJ1-4, reads NAGVMQNPRHLVRRRGQEARLRCSPMKGHSHVYWYRQLPEEGLKFMVYLQKENIIDESGMPKERFSAEFPKEGPSILRIQQVVRGDSAAYFCASSPDSNEKLFFGSGTQLSVL.

The chain couples TRBV7-8 to TRBJ2-1, with 7 bases lining up with TRBD1. Trimming at V came to 2 bases and at J to 4 bases, leaving 2 bases not matched to a gene. Looked up from germline, CDR1 is SGHVS and CDR2 is FQNEAQ. The CDR3 extends over 14 amino acids. In DNA, the CDR3 is TGTGCCAGCAGCTTATGGGGACAGTACAATGAGCAGTTCTTC. Protein: CASSLWGQYNEQFF.

DNA of the CDR3: TGCAGCGTTGGCCAAAGATGGCAGGGGGCGAGGGGCACTGAAGCTTTCTTT. It specifies CSVGQRWQGARGTEAFF. V usage is TRBV29-1 and J usage is TRBJ1-1, with 8 bases that match TRBD1. This CDR3 is 17 amino acids long. From germline, CDR1 is SQVTM and CDR2 ANQGSEA. With 4 bases clipped from V and 4 bases from J, the junction kept 17 bases outside the gene matches.

The DNA for the CDR3 is TGTGCCAGCAGTTTTCTAGCGCACTACGAGCAGTACTTC. Its translation is CASSFLAHYEQYF. The rearrangement uses TRBV5-5 and TRBJ2-7; D might be TRBD2 (6 bases). The CDR3 is made up of 13 amino acids. Trimming stripped 5 bases from V and 3 bases from J, with 12 bases between. Germline CDR1 is SGHKS and CDR2 is YYEKEE (reference sequence). Variable domain in full (rest from reference TRBV5-5 and TRBJ2-7): DAGVTQSPTHLIKTRGQQVTLRCSPISGHKSVSWYQQVLGQGPQFIFQYYEKEERGRGNFPDRFSARQFPNYSSELNVNALLLGDSALYLCASSFLAHYEQYFGPGTRLTVT.

The genes are TRBV28 and TRBJ2-6; maybe TRBD1 (6 bases). Germline V lookup: CDR1 MDHEN, CDR2 SYDVKM. Trimming removed 3 bases from V and 4 bases from J, with 10 bases in between. The CDR3 consists of 15 residues. The CDR3: CASSLPGTGANVLTF. CDR3 nucleotide sequence: TGTGCCAGCAGTTTGCCAGGGACAGGGGCCAACGTCCTGACTTTC.

The J gene is TRBJ2-7, the V gene TRBV14; 15 bases are a match to TRBD2. The CDR3 length is 18 residues. Germline CDR1 and CDR2: SGHDN and FVKESK. V dropped 2 bases and J dropped 7; count of bases not matched to a gene: 12. CDR3 loop: CASSQPGGLAGGDLEQYF. Written as DNA, the CDR3 is TGTGCCAGCAGCCAACCAGGGGGACTAGCGGGAGGCGACCTGGAGCAGTACTTC.

This clone was counted once. This chain connects TRBV6-5 to TRBJ2-5; maybe TRBD2 (6 bases). CDR3 size: 13 residues. The germline CDR1 and CDR2 sequences are MNHEY and SVGAGI. Trimming pared 6 bases from V and 5 bases from J, leaving 13 bases between. The CDR3 DNA reads as TGTGCCAGCAGCGTCCTGGGGAGGGAGACCCAGTACTTC. It encodes CASSVLGRETQYF.

V is TRBV12-5 and J is TRBJ2-1; the match to TRBD2 covers 13 bases. This CDR3 spans 18 amino acids. Germline V CDR1 and CDR2: LGHNT, FRNRAP. V was pared by 6 bases and J by 0 bases, with 8 bases of the junction left unmatched. The CDR3 DNA reads as TGTGCTAGTGGCCGACTAGCGGGAGGAATCAGCTCCTACAATGAGCAGTTCTTC. Translation: CASGRLAGGISSYNEQFF.

The J gene is TRBJ1-5, the V gene TRBV28; D possibly corresponds to TRBD1 (6 bases). Germline CDR1 and CDR2: MDHEN and SYDVKM. V was cut by 2 bases and J by 7 bases, with 12 bases left in between. This CDR3 has 14 residues. CDR3 loop: CASSLVRGGQPQHF. In DNA, the CDR3 is TGTGCCAGCAGTTTAGTCAGGGGCGGGCAGCCCCAGCATTTT.

The gene calls are TRBV12-3 or TRBV12-4 and TRBJ2-5; TRBD1 might be the D (6 bases). This CDR3 contains 13 residues. V was cut by 3 bases and J by 3 bases, with 8 bases left in between. The CDR3 protein is CASSLYREETQYF. CDR3 coding DNA: TGTGCCAGCAGTTTGTACAGGGAAGAGACCCAGTACTTC.

The V call is TRBV25-1, the J call TRBJ1-1, with D tentatively TRBD1 (6 bases). Trimming stripped 6 bases from V and 0 bases from J, with 8 bases between. The germline CDR1 and CDR2 sequences are MGHDK and SYGVNS. This CDR3 contains 13 residues. CDR3: CASRSGVNTEAFF. CDR3 sequence (DNA): TGTGCCAGCAGGTCAGGGGTGAACACTGAAGCTTTCTTT.

This clone was seen only a few times. J is TRBJ1-2 and V is TRBV25-1, with no clear D. Trimming left V 8 bases short and J 8 bases short, with 15 bases between. The length of the CDR3 is 12 residues. The V gene's germline CDR1 is MGHDK and CDR2 SYGVNS. CDR3 protein: CASYNAAGGYTF. The DNA for the CDR3 is TGTGCCAGCTACAACGCCGCGGGGGGCTACACCTTC.

This clone was seen only once. This chain links TRBV4-2 with TRBJ1-1; D remains unclear. V was pared by 4 bases and J by 1 base, with 13 bases between. The germline gives CDR1 LGHNA, CDR2 YNFKEQ. The CDR3 has 15 amino acids. The CDR3 loop reads CASSRPVGRNTEAFF. The CDR3 DNA sequence: TGTGCCAGCAGCCGTCCGGTCGGTCGGAACACTGAAGCTTTCTTT.

This chain uses TRBV28 with TRBJ1-4; 11 nucleotides line up with TRBD1. CDR3 length: 16 amino acids. V shed 4 bases and J 7 bases; nucleotides not matched to a gene: 8. The germline gives CDR1 MDHEN, CDR2 SYDVKM. The CDR3 DNA sequence: TGTGCCAGCAGTTCGATCCGGGACAGGGGGGGTGAAAAACTGTTTTTT. It codes for CASSSIRDRGGEKLFF.

The rearrangement joins TRBV19 to TRBJ1-2; D remains ambiguous. This CDR3 comprises 16 residues. V was trimmed by 6 bases and J by 4 bases, leaving 21 bases between them. Germline V lookup: CDR1 LNHDA, CDR2 SQIVND (reference sequence). The CDR3 spells CASSLASEPIFYGYTF. For the CDR3, the DNA is TGTGCCAGTAGCCTAGCGTCAGAACCGATATTCTATGGCTACACCTTC.

A note on this clone: Other nucleotide sequences in the sample specify the same CDR3. The chain links TRBV27 to TRBJ2-1; 11 nucleotides align to TRBD2. V was pared by 2 bases and J by 7 bases, with 4 bases of the junction left unmatched. This CDR3 comprises 15 residues. The V gene's germline CDR1 is MNHEY and CDR2 SMNVEV (reference sequence). CDR3 coding DNA: TGTGCCAGCAGTTTAGTAGCGGGAGGGGGTAATGAGCAGTTCTTC. Translation gives CASSLVAGGGNEQFF.

The chain joins TRBV6-5 to TRBJ1-6, with D possibly being TRBD1 (6 bases). The V gene lost 6 bases and the J gene lost 10 bases, with 16 bases spanning the gap. Germline V CDR1 and CDR2: MNHEY, SVGAGI. This CDR3 is built from 14 residues. This CDR3 is CASSYRTVWSPLHF. The DNA for the CDR3 is TGTGCCAGCAGCTACAGGACAGTTTGGTCACCCCTCCACTTT.

V gene TRBV6-5 combines with J gene TRBJ2-7; D may be TRBD2 (5 bases). Germline V lookup: CDR1 MNHEY, CDR2 SVGAGI. Trimming took off 6 bases at V and 5 bases at J, with 17 bases between the two ends. CDR3 length: 14 residues. The CDR3 spells CASSPGWVADEQYF. The CDR3 bases are TGTGCCAGCAGCCCGGGGTGGGTTGCCGACGAGCAGTACTTC.

The gene calls are TRBV2 and TRBJ1-1; D unclear. Germline assignment: CDR1 SNHLY and CDR2 FYNNEI. Trimming left V 4 bases short and J 11 bases short, with 14 bases between. The length of the CDR3 is 12 residues. The CDR3 coding sequence is TGTGCCAGCAGTGTAATTGCTCGTGGCGCTTTCTTT. It specifies CASSVIARGAFF.

This clone occurred once. The V and J genes are TRBV2 and TRBJ1-1, with TRBD1 matching 7 bases. V dropped 6 bases and J dropped 3; count of bases not matched to a gene: 10. The CDR3 extends over 15 amino acids. Germline CDR1 and CDR2: SNHLY and FYNNEI. In DNA, the CDR3 is TGTGCCAGCAGGAATAGACAGGGTTGGGACACTGAAGCTTTCTTT. Amino acid sequence: CASRNRQGWDTEAFF.